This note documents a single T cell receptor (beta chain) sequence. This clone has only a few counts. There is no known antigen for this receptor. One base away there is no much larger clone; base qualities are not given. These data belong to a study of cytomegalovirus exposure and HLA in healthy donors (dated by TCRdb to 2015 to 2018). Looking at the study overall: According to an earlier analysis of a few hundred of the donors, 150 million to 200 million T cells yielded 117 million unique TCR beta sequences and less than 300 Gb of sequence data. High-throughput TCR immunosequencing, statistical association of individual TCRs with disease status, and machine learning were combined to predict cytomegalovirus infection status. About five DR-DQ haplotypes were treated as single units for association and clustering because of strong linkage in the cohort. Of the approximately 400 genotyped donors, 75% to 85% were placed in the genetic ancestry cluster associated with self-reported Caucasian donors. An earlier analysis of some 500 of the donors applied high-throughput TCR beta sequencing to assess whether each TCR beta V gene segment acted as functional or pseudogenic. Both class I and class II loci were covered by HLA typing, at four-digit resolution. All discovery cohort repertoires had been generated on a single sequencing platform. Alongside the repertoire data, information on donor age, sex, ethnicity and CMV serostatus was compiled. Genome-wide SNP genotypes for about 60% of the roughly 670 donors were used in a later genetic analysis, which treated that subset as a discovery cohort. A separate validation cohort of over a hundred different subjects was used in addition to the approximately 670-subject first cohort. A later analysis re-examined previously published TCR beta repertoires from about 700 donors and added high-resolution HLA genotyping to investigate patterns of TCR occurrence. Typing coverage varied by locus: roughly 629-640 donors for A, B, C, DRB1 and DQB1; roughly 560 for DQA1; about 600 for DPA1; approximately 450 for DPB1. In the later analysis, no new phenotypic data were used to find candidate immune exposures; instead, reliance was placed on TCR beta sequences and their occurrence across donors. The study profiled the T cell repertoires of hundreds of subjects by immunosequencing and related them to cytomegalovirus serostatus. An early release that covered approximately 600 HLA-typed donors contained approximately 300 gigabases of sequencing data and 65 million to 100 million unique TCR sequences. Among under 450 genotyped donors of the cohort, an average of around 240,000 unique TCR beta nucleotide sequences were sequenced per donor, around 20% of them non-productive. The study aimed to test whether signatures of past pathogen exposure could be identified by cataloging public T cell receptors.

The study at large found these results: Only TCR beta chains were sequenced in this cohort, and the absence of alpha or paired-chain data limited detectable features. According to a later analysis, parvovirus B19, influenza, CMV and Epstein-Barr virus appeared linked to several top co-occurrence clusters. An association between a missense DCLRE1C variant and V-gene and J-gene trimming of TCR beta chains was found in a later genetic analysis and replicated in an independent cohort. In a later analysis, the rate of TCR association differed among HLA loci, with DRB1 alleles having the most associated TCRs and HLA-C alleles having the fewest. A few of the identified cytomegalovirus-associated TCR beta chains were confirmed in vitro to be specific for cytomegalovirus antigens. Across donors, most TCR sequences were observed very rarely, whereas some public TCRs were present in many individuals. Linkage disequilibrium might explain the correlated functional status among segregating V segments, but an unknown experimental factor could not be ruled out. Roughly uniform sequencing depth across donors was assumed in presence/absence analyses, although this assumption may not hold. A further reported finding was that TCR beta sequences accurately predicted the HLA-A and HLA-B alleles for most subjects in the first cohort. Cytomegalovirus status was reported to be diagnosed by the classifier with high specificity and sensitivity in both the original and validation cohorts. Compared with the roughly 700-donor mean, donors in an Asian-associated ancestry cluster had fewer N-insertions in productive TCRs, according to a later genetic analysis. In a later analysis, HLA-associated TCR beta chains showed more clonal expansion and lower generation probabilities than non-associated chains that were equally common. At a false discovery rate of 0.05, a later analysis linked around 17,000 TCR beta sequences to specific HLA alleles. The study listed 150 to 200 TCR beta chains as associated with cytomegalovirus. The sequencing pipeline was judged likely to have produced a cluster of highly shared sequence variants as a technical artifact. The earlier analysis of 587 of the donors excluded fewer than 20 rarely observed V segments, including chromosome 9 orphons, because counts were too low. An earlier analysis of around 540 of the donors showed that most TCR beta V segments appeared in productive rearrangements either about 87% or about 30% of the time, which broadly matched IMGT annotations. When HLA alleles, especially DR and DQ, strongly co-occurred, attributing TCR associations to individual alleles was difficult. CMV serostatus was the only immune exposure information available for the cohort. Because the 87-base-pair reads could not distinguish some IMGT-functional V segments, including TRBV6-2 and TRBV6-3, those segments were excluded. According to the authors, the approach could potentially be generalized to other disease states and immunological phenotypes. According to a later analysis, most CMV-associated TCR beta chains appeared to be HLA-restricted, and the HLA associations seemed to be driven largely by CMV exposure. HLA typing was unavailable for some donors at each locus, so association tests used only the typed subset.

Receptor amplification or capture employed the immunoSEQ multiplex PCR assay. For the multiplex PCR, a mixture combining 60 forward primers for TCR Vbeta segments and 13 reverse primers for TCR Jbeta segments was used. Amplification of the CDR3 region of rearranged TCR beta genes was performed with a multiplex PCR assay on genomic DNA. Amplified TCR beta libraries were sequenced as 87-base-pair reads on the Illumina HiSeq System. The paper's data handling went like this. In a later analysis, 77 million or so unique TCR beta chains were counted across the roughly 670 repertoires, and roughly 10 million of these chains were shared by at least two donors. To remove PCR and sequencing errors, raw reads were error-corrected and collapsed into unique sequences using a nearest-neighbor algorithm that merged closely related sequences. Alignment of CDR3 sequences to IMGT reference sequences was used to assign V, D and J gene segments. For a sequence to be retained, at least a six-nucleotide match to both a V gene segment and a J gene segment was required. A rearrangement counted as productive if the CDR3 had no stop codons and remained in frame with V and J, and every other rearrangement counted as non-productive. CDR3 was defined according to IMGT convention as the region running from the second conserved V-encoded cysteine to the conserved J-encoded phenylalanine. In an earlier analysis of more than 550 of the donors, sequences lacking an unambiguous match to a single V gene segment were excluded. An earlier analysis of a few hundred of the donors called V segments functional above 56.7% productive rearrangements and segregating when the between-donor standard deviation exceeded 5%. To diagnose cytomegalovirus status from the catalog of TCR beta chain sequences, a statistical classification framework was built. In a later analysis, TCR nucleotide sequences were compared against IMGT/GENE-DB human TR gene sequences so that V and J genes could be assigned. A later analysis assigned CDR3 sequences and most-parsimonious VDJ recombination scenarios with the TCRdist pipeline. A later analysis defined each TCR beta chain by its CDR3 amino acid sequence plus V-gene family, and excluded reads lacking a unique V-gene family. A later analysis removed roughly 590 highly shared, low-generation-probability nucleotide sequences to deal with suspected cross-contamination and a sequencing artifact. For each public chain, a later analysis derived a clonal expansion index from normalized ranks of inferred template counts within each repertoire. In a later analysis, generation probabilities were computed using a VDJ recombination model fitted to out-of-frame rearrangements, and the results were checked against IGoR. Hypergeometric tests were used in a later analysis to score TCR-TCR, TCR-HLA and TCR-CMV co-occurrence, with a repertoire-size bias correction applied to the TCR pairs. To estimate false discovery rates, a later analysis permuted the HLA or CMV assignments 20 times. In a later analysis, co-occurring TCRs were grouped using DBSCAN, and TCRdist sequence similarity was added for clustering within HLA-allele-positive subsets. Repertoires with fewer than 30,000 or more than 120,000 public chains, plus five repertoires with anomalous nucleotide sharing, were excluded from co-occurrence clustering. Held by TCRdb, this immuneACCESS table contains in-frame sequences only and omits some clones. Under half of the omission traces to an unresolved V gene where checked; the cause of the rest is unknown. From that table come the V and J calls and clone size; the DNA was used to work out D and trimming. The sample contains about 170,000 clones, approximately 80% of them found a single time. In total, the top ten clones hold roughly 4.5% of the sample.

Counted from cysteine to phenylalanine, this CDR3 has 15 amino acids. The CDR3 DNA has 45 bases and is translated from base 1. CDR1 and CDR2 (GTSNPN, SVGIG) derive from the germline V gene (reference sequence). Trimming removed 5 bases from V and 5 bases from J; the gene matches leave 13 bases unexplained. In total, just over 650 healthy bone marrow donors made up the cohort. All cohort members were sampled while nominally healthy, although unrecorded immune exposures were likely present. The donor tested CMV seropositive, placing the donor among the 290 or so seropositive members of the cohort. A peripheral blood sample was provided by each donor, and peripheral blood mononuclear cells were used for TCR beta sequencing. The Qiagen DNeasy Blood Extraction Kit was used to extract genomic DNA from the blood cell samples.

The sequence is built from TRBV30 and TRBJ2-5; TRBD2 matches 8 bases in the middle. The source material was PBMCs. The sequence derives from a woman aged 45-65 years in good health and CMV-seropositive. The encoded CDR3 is CAWAAGGHGVETQYF. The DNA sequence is TGTGCCTGGGCGGCGGGGGGCCATGGGGTGGAGACCCAGTACTTC.